The rows below give T cell receptor beta chains drawn from one sample of a study of cytomegalovirus exposure and HLA in healthy donors. Some clones are missing from TCRdb's copy, which holds only in-frame ones; the method was immunoSEQ multiplex PCR. The sample contains approximately 100,000 clones, 50% to 80% of which appear only once. Sequences were obtained from PBMCs. The origin of the receptors is a man aged 60 to 69 in good health and CMV-seronegative. CDR3s include the opening cysteine and the closing phenylalanine or tryptophan. Each record gives: D gene, clone size, V gene, J gene, CDR3 DNA, CDR3 protein. The D gene is left open where the match is weak. Size is stated for part of the rows, as once, few or many counts, or as a class when the clone is expanded.

>TRBD2|NA|TRBV2|TRBJ2-2
TGTGCCAGCAGTGAAAATCGGGGGGTCAACACCGGGGAGCTGTTTTTT
CASSENRGVNTGELFF
>NA|NA|TRBV5-1|TRBJ2-2
TGCGCCAGCAGCCCCCGGACGACAGACGACACCGGGGAGCTGTTTTTT
CASSPRTTDDTGELFF
>TRBD1|few|TRBV14|TRBJ2-7
TGTGCCAGCAGCTTGACAGGGAGTACCTACGAGCAGTACTTC
CASSLTGSTYEQYF
>NA|few|TRBV5-8|TRBJ1-2
TGTGCCAGCAGCTTGGAAAGGGGGACAATCCACACCTTC
CASSLERGTIHTF
>NA|NA|TRBV9|TRBJ1-2
TGTGCCAGCAGCGGTGGGGGGGGAGGAAACTATGGCTACACCTTC
CASSGGGGGNYGYTF
>NA|NA|TRBV15|TRBJ2-7
TGTGCCACCAGCAGAGATTTAACGCAGATCTACGAGCAGTACTTC
CATSRDLTQIYEQYF
>NA|NA|TRBV28|TRBJ2-1
TGTGCCAGCAGCCAAGATCTGGCTGGCAATGAGCAGTTCTTC
CASSQDLAGNEQFF
>TRBD2|NA|TRBV6-1|TRBJ2-2
TGTGCCAGCAGTGTATTTTCGTTTGCTAGCGGCACCGGGGAGCTGTTTTTT
CASSVFSFASGTGELFF
>TRBD1|NA|TRBV5-1|TRBJ2-5
TGCGCCAGCAGCTTGGCCGGGACAGGGGGCTCGGAGACCCAGTACTTC
CASSLAGTGGSETQYF
>TRBD1|few|TRBV5-6|TRBJ2-5
TGTGCCAGCAGCCGATTTAAACAGGGGGCGAAGACCCAGTACTTC
CASSRFKQGAKTQYF
>NA|few|TRBV5-6|TRBJ1-4
TGTGCCAGCACCGAAGCGGACCGGAATGAAAAACTGTTTTTT
CASTEADRNEKLFF
>NA|NA|TRBV6-1|TRBJ2-1
TGTGCCAGCAGTGTCGATGTGGGGCATGAGCAGTTCTTC
CASSVDVGHEQFF
>NA|few|TRBV28|TRBJ1-2
TGTGCCAGCAGTTTAGCGGACACTAACTATGGCTACACCTTC
CASSLADTNYGYTF
>TRBD2|NA|TRBV2|TRBJ2-5
TGTGCCAGCAGTGTAGCGGGAGCGGTGGAGACCCAGTACTTC
CASSVAGAVETQYF
>NA|NA|TRBV6-5|TRBJ2-1
TGTGCCACCGTACTTACAGGGACGAATGAGCAGTTCTTC
CATVLTGTNEQFF
>NA|few|TRBV5-4|TRBJ2-7
TGTGCCAGCAGCCATCTCCTTGAGGGAAACTACGAGCAGTACTTC
CASSHLLEGNYEQYF
>TRBD1|NA|TRBV10-3|TRBJ2-1
TGTGCCATCAGTGAGTCGAAGACAGGGGAACCCCATGAGCAGTTCTTC
CAISESKTGEPHEQFF
>TRBD2|NA|TRBV7-9|TRBJ2-7
TGTGCCAGCAGCCCGCGGACTAGCGGCACCGAGCAGTACTTC
CASSPRTSGTEQYF